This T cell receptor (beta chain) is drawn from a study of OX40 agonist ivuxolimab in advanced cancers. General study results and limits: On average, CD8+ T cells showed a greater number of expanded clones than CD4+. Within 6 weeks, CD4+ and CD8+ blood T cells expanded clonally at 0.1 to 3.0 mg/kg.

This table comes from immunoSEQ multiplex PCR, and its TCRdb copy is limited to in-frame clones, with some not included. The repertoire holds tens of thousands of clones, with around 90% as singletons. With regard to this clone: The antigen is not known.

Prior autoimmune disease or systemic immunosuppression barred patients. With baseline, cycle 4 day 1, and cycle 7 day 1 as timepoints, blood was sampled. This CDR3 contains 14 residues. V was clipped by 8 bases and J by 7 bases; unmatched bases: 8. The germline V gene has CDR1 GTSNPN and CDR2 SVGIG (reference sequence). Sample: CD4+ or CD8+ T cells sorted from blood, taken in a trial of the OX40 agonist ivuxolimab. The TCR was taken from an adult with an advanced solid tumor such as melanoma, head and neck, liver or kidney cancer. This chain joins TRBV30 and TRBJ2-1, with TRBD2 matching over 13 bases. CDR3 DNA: TGTGCCACACAACTAGCGGGAGGGAGGAATGAGCAGTTCTTC. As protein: CATQLAGGRNEQFF.